This TCR beta chain was captured by sequencing in a study of blood T cell repertoires in COVID-19. Turning to the study itself: Sources were T cells, B-cell-depleted T cells, or PBMCs; the material itself was cDNA or gDNA.

Measured with immunoSEQ multiplex PCR; TCRdb has only the in-frame clones, and not every one. Of roughly 670,000 clones in the sample, 85% to 90% were seen once. V lost 4 bases to trimming and J lost 9 bases, with 19 bases between them. The germline V gene has CDR1 SQVTM and CDR2 ANQGSEA. The CDR3 loop spans 15 amino acids. V and J are TRBV29-1 and TRBJ1-6; a possible D gene is TRBD1 (5 bases). The material sequenced was peripheral blood. The TCR originated in a woman aged 18-29 years with acute or convalescent COVID-19. In DNA form, the CDR3 reads TGCAGCGTTGTAAGGGGCAGACAACAATTTTCACCCCTCCACTTT. This encodes CSVVRGRQQFSPLHF.